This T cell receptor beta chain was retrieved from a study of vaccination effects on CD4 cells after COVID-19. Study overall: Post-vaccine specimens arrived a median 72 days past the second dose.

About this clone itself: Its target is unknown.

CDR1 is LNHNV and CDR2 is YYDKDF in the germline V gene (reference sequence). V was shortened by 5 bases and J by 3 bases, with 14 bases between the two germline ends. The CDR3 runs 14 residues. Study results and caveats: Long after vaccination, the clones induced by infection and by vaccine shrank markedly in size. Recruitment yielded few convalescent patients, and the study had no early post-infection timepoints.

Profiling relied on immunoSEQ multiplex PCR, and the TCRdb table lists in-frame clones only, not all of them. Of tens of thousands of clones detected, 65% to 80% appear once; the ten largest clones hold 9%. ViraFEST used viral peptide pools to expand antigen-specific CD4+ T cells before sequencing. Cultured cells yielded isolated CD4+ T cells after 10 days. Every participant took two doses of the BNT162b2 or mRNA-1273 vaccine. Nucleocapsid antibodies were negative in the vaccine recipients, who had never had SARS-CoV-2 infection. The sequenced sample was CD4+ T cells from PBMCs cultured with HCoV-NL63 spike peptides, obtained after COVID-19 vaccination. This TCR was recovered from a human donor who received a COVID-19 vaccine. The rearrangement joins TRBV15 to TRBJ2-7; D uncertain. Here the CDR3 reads CATSVVGNDYEQYF. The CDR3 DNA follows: TGTGCCACCAGCGTTGTGGGTAATGACTACGAGCAGTACTTC. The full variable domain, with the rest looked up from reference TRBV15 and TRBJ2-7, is DAMVIQNPRYQVTQFGKPVTLSCSQTLNHNVMYWYQQKSSQAPKLLFHYYDKDFNNEADTPDNFQSRRPNTSFCFLDIRSPGLGDTAMYLCATSVVGNDYEQYFGPGTRLTVT.